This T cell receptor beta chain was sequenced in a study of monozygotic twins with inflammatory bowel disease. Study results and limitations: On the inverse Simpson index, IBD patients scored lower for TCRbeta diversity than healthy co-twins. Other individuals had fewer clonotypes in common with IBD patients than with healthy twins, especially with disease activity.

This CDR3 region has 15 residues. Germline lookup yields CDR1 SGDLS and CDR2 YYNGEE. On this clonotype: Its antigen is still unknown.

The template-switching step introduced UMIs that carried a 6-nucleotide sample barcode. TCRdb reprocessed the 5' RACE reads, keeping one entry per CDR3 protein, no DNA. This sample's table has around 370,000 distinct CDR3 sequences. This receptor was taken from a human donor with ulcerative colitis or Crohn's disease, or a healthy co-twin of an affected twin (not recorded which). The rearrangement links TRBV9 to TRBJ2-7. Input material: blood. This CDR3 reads CASSVEAEPAYEQYF.